These 6 T cell receptor beta chains came from one sample sequenced in a study of cytomegalovirus exposure and HLA in healthy donors (TCRdb year 2017). The protocol used for the library was the immunoSEQ multiplex PCR assay. The multiplex PCR relied on a mix of 60 forward primers for TCR Vbeta segments and 13 reverse primers for TCR Jbeta segments. Sourced from immuneACCESS, this table was stored by TCRdb with only in-frame sequences that have V and J called. A share of the clones is absent; for the studies checked, an unresolved V gene accounts for under half, and the remainder has no known explanation. The sample profile shows approximately 70,000 clones; around two thirds of them were found once. About an eighth of the sample rests with the top ten. Material: PBMCs. These receptors all stem from a human donor in good health.

This clone was detected once. The chain combines TRBV29-1 with TRBJ1-1; D gene ambiguous. Looked up from germline, CDR1 is SQVTM and CDR2 is ANQGSEA. V lost 5 bases, J lost 0 bases, and 10 bases lay in between. This CDR3 has 13 amino acids. The chain's CDR3 is CSVSQNMNTEAFF. Written as DNA, the CDR3 is TGCAGCGTTTCGCAAAACATGAACACTGAAGCTTTCTTT.

The chain has TRBV11-2 and TRBJ2-2; D is perhaps TRBD2 (6 bases). CDR1 is SGHAT, CDR2 FQNNGV, per germline. There are 16 residues in the CDR3. The V end lost 4 bases, the J end lost 4 bases, and 16 bases lay between the germline ends. The CDR3 reads CASSSLADVGTGELFF. The CDR3 bases are TGTGCCAGCAGCTCCTTAGCGGATGTAGGCACCGGGGAGCTGTTTTTT.

The chain uses TRBV5-4 and TRBJ2-7, with a possible D match to TRBD1 (6 bases). The germline V and J ends were trimmed by 6 bases and 4 bases, with 17 bases remaining between them. The CDR3 is 14 amino acids. Per the germline V gene, CDR1 is SGHNT and CDR2 is YYREEE (reference sequence). This chain's CDR3 is CASTIHRESYEQYF. CDR3 DNA sequence: TGTGCCAGCACCATTCACAGGGAGTCGTACGAGCAGTACTTC.

The chain carries TRBV5-1 and TRBJ2-3; perhaps TRBD2 as D (6 bases). CDR1 is SGHRS, CDR2 YFSETQ, per germline. V lost 4 bases and J 0 bases, leaving 12 bases between the germline ends. CDR3 length equals 15 residues. CDR3 in DNA: TGCGCCAGCAGCGGGGGTCGGGGGAGCACAGATACGCAGTATTTT. This gives the protein CASSGGRGSTDTQYF.

The table lists this clone with a few counts. The V and J genes are TRBV6-4 and TRBJ2-5; 7 bases are a match to TRBD2. The germline gives CDR1 MRHNA, CDR2 SNTAGT. This CDR3 comprises 17 residues. V shed 7 bases and J 5 bases; nucleotides not matched to a gene: 19. CDR3 nucleotide sequence: TGTGCCAGCACCCTACAGGTCCCTGGGCGGGACTATGAGACCCAGTACTTC. Amino acid sequence: CASTLQVPGRDYETQYF.

This rearrangement joins TRBV28 to TRBJ2-5; 8 bases line up with TRBD1. The CDR3 sequence is 13 residues long. The J segment lost 5 bases and the V segment lost 4 bases, leaving 3 bases of the junction unmatched. Germline CDR1 reads MDHEN; CDR2 reads SYDVKM. The CDR3 bases are TGTGCCAGCAGTTCTGGACAGGGTGAGACCCAGTACTTC. As protein: CASSSGQGETQYF. The variable domain in full, with the rest retrieved from reference TRBV28 and TRBJ2-5, is DVKVTQSSRYLVKRTGEKVFLECVQDMDHENMFWYRQDPGLGLRLIYFSYDVKMKEKGDIPEGYSVSREKKERFSLILESASTNQTSMYLCASSSGQGETQYFGPGTRLLVL.